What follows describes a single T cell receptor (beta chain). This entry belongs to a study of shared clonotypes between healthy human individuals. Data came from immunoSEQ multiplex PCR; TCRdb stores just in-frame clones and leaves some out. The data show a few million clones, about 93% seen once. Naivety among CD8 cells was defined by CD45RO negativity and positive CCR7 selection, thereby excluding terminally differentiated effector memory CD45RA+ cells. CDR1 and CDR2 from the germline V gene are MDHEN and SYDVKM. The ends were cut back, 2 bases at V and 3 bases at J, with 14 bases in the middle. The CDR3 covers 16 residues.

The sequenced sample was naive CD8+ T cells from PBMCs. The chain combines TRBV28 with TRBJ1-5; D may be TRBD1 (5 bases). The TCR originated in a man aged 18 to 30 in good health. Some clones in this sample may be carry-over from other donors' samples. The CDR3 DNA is TGTGCCAGCAGTTTAGGGGGGACGGAACTCAATCAGCCCCAGCATTTT. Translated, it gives CASSLGGTELNQPQHF.